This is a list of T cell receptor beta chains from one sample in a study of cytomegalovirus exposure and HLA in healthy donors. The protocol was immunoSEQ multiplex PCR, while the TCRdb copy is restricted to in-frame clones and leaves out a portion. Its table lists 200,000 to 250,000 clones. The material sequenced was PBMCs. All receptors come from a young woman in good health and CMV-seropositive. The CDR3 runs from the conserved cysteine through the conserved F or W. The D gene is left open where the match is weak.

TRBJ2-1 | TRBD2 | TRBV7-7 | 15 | CASSLELAGYNEQFF | TGTGCCAGCAGCTTAGAGCTAGCGGGGTACAATGAGCAGTTCTTC
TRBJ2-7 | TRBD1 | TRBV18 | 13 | CASSGDRDYEQYF | TGTGCCAGCTCGGGGGACAGGGACTACGAGCAGTACTTC
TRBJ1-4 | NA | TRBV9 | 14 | CASSSQGWDEKLFF | TGTGCCAGCAGCTCACAGGGATGGGATGAAAAACTGTTTTTT
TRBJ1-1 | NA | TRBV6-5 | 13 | CASSMSTGPEAFF | TGTGCCAGCAGTATGTCGACAGGCCCTGAAGCTTTCTTT
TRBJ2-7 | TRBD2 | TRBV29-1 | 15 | CSVERASGGYYEQYF | TGCAGCGTTGAAAGGGCTAGCGGGGGCTACTACGAGCAGTACTTC
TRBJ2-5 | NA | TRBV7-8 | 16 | CASSLMLEANQETQYF | TGTGCCAGCAGCTTAATGCTGGAGGCTAACCAAGAGACCCAGTACTTC
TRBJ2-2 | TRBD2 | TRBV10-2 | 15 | CASSLGLAGTGELFF | TGCGCCAGCAGCCTGGGACTAGCGGGGACCGGGGAGCTGTTTTTT
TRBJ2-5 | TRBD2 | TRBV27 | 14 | CASSQTSGQETQYF | TGTGCCAGCAGCCAAACTAGCGGGCAAGAGACCCAGTACTTC
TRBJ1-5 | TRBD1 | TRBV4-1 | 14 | CASSRTGVGQPQHF | TGCGCCAGCAGCCGCACAGGGGTTGGTCAGCCCCAGCATTTT
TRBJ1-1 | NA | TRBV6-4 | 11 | CASSRVTEAFF | TGTGCCAGCTCCCGGGTGACTGAAGCTTTCTTT
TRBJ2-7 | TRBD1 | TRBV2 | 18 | CASSEVPGQAITIYEQYF | TGTGCCAGCAGTGAAGTACCCGGACAGGCGATTACTATCTACGAGCAGTACTTC
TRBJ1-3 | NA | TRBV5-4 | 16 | CASSLAPGSGGNTIYF | TGTGCCAGCAGCTTGGCGCCAGGGTCAGGTGGAAACACCATATATTTT
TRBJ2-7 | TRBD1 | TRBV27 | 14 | CASSPGTGGYEQYF | TGTGCCAGCAGTCCAGGGACAGGGGGATACGAGCAGTACTTC
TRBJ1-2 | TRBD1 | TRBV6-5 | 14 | CASRRTGTSYGYTF | TGTGCCAGCAGGAGGACAGGCACAAGCTATGGCTACACCTTC
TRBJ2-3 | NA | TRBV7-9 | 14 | CASSLVGGTDTQYF | TGTGCCAGCAGCTTAGTAGGGGGCACAGATACGCAGTATTTT
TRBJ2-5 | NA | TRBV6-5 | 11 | CASISGRTQYF | TGTGCCAGCATTTCGGGAAGGACCCAGTACTTC
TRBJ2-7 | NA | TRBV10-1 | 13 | CASSAGTSPEQYF | TGCGCCAGCAGTGCCGGGACATCGCCGGAGCAGTACTTC
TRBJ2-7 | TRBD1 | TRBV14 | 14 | CASSQVDRVGEQYF | TGTGCCAGCAGCCAAGTTGACAGGGTAGGCGAGCAGTACTTC
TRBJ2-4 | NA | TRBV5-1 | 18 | CASSLGPPQGPAKNIQYF | TGCGCCAGCAGCTTGGGGCCCCCGCAGGGTCCAGCCAAAAACATTCAGTACTTC
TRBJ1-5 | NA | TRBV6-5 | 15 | CASSYSREILLPQHF | TGTGCCAGCAGTTACTCCCGGGAGATTCTTCTCCCCCAGCATTTT
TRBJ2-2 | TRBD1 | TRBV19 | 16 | CASSIIGGSNTGELFF | TGTGCCAGTAGTATTATAGGGGGCTCGAACACCGGGGAGCTGTTTTTT
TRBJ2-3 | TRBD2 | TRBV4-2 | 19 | CASSPKRGGSGGVTDTQYF | TGTGCCAGCAGCCCTAAACGTGGTGGTAGCGGGGGGGTGACAGATACGCAGTATTTT
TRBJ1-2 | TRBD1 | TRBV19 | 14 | CASSPGQGSYGYTF | TGTGCCAGTAGCCCGGGACAGGGTAGCTATGGCTACACCTTC
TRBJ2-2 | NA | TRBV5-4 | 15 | CASSDGPGQTGELFF | TGTGCCAGCAGCGATGGCCCGGGACAAACCGGGGAGCTGTTTTTT
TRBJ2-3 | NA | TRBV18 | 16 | CASSPLGGGRSDTQYF | TGTGCCAGCTCACCACTCGGGGGTGGTAGATCAGATACGCAGTATTTT
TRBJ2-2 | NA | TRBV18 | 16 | CASSTSVASNTGELFF | TGTGCCAGCTCCACCTCTGTTGCTAGCAACACCGGGGAGCTGTTTTTT
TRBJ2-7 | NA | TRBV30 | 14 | CAWSVRGKLYEQYF | TGTGCCTGGAGTGTAAGAGGCAAACTCTACGAGCAGTACTTC
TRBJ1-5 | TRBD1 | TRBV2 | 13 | CASRGQAGQPQHF | TGTGCCAGCAGGGGACAGGCGGGTCAGCCCCAGCATTTT
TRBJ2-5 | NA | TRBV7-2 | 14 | CASSLRLTQETQYF | TGTGCCAGCAGCTTACGACTAACCCAAGAGACCCAGTACTTC
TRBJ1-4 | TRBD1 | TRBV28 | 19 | CASTRFGRGRVDPNEKLFF | TGTGCCAGCACCAGATTTGGCAGGGGGCGAGTTGACCCGAATGAAAAACTGTTTTTT
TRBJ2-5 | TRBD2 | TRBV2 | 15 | CASSGLAGDGETQYF | TGTGCCAGCAGTGGACTAGCGGGAGATGGGGAGACCCAGTACTTC
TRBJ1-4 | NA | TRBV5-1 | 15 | CASSSTGMGNEKLFF | TGCGCCAGCAGCTCAACAGGGATGGGGAATGAAAAACTGTTTTTT
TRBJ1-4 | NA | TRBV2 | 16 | CASSEEIRATNEKLFF | TGTGCCAGCAGTGAAGAGATCAGGGCAACTAATGAAAAACTGTTTTTT
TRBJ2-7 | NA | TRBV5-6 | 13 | CASSPMDSDEQYF | TGTGCCAGCAGCCCTATGGACAGCGACGAGCAGTACTTC
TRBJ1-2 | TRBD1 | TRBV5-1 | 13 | CASSLDRGYGYTF | TGCGCCAGCAGCCTGGACAGGGGCTATGGCTACACCTTC
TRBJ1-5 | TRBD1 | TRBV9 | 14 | CASSAGTGSQPQHF | TGTGCCAGCAGCGCTGGGACAGGGAGTCAGCCCCAGCATTTT
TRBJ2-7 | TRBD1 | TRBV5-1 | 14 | CASSRDRFVYEQYF | TGCGCCAGCAGCCGGGACAGATTTGTCTACGAGCAGTACTTC
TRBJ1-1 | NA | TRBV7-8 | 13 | CASSSTVNTEAFF | TGTGCCAGCAGCTCAACAGTTAACACTGAAGCTTTCTTT
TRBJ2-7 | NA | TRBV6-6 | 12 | CASSDTSYEQYF | TGTGCCAGCAGCGACACGTCCTACGAGCAGTACTTC
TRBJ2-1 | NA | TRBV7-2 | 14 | CASSQTGTYNEQFF | TGTGCCAGCAGCCAAACCGGGACTTACAATGAGCAGTTCTTC
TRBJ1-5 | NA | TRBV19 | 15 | CASSKSPASSQPQHF | TGTGCCAGTAGTAAGTCCCCGGCTAGTAGTCAGCCCCAGCATTTT
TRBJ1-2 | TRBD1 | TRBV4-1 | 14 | CASSQGQGLDGYTF | TGCGCCAGCAGCCAAGGACAGGGGTTGGATGGCTACACCTTC
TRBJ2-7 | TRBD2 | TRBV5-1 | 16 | CASSSGTSGRSYEQYF | TGCGCCAGCAGCTCCGGGACTAGCGGGAGGTCCTACGAGCAGTACTTC
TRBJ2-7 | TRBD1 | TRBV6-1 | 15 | CASSEPGQGAREQYF | TGTGCCAGCAGCGAGCCGGGACAGGGGGCTCGAGAGCAGTACTTC
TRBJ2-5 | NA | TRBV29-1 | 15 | CSVEEVGSAQETQYF | TGCAGCGTTGAAGAAGTTGGCAGCGCTCAAGAGACCCAGTACTTC
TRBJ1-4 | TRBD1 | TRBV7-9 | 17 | CASISPGQGFSREKLFF | TGTGCCAGCATCTCACCGGGACAGGGATTTTCTCGCGAAAAACTGTTTTTT
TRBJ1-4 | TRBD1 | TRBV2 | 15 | CASSGQGAVDEKLFF | TGTGCCAGCAGTGGACAGGGGGCAGTGGATGAAAAACTGTTTTTT
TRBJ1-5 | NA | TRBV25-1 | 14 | CASWAGGRDQPQHF | TGTGCCAGCTGGGCGGGGGGGCGCGATCAGCCCCAGCATTTT
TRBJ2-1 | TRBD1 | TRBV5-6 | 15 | CASSPRGTGHNEQFF | TGTGCCAGCAGCCCGAGAGGGACAGGCCACAATGAGCAGTTCTTC
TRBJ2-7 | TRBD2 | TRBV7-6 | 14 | CASSEKAGDYEQYF | TGTGCCAGCAGCGAAAAAGCGGGGGACTACGAGCAGTACTTC
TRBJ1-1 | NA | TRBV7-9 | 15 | CASSLTGISRVEAFF | TGTGCCAGCAGCTTAACCGGAATCTCCCGGGTTGAAGCTTTCTTT
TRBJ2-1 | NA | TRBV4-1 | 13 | CASSQEVLNEQFF | TGCGCCAGCAGCCAAGAGGTCCTAAATGAGCAGTTCTTC
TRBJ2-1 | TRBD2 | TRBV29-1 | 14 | CSVEPSGGYNEQFF | TGCAGCGTTGAACCTAGCGGGGGCTACAATGAGCAGTTCTTC
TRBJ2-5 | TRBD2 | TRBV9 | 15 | CASTVAGGPQETQYF | TGTGCCAGCACAGTAGCGGGAGGGCCCCAAGAGACCCAGTACTTC